These 13 T cell receptor beta chains were sequenced from one sample in a study of T-cell reconstitution after alpha-beta-depleted transplantation in children. Unique molecular identifiers were incorporated into the prepared TCRbeta library. TCRdb used MiXCR to reprocess the PCR reads, holding one entry per CDR3 protein. The data show roughly 500,000 distinct CDR3 sequences, about 30% seen once. Sequenced here: PBMCs from the stem cell graft donor, sampled from the stem cell graft. Receptor source: a human donor who donated a stem cell graft to a child with aplastic anemia.

This clonotype has a handful of counts. CDR3 sequence: CSASQGGSSGANVLTF. For the CDR3, the DNA is TGCAGTGCGTCACAGGGGGGAAGCTCTGGGGCCAACGTCCTGACTTTC. The chain recombines TRBV20-1 with TRBJ2-6; 8 bases match TRBD1. Germline V gene sequence: CDR1 DFQATT, CDR2 SNEGSKA (reference sequence). The junction had 7 bases not matched to a gene; V was cut back by 6 bases and J by 0 bases. This CDR3 comprises 16 residues.

The chain has TRBV29-1 and TRBJ2-1, with no clear D. Trimming took off 4 bases at V and 3 bases at J, with 16 bases between the two ends. Germline lookup yields CDR1 SQVTM and CDR2 ANQGSEA. The CDR3 loop spans 15 amino acids. The CDR3 region has the DNA TGCAGCGTTGGAGCTCTGCTATCTAACTACAATGAGCAGTTCTTC. Translated: CSVGALLSNYNEQFF.

The chain employs TRBV12-3 or TRBV12-4 and TRBJ2-7; 8 bases are a match to TRBD1. The CDR3 consists of 14 residues. V dropped 5 bases and J dropped 4; count of bases not matched to a gene: 7. The CDR3 loop reads CASSPRTGWYEQYF. CDR3 DNA: TGTGCCAGCAGTCCGCGGACAGGGTGGTACGAGCAGTACTTC.

The rearrangement uses TRBV7-2 and TRBJ2-5, with 14 bases aligning to TRBD2. The germline gives CDR1 SGHTA, CDR2 FQGNSA. The CDR3 is 15 amino acids. After removal of 8 bases from V and 5 bases from J, the junction contained 7 bases not matched to a gene. DNA of the CDR3: TGTGCCAGCGGAGTGGGACTAGCGGGAGTCGAGACCCAGTACTTC. Protein product: CASGVGLAGVETQYF.

The rearrangement joins TRBV7-2 to TRBJ1-5, with D perhaps matching TRBD1 (5 bases). The ends were cut back, 6 bases at V and 0 bases at J, with 6 bases in the middle. Germline V lookup: CDR1 SGHTA, CDR2 FQGNSA. The CDR3 length is 13 residues. This chain's CDR3 is CASRGVSNQPQHF. In nucleotides, the CDR3 is TGTGCCAGCAGAGGGGTTAGCAATCAGCCCCAGCATTTT.

The chain combines TRBV20-1 with TRBJ1-1, with a possible D match to TRBD1 (5 bases). In germline, CDR1 is DFQATT, CDR2 SNEGSKA (reference sequence). CDR3 size: 13 residues. The V gene lost 6 bases and the J gene lost 4 bases, with 15 bases spanning the gap. CDR3 protein: CSATPPGVTEAFF. The CDR3 DNA follows: TGCAGTGCAACCCCCCCGGGGGTCACTGAAGCTTTCTTT.

This clonotype was detected a few times. The genes are TRBV11-2 and TRBJ2-1, with 9 bases lining up with TRBD2. Losses at the gene ends were 3 bases for V and 10 bases for J; bases not matched to a gene: 10. CDR1 is SGHAT and CDR2 is FQNNGV in the germline V gene. This CDR3 has 15 residues. CDR3 amino acids: CASSFSSGEFKEQFF. CDR3 nucleotides: TGTGCCAGCAGCTTCTCTAGCGGGGAGTTCAAGGAGCAGTTCTTC.

The genes are TRBV6-5 and TRBJ2-1, with D hard to call. Germline CDR1 is MNHEY and CDR2 is SVGAGI. V was trimmed by 0 bases and J by 0 bases, leaving 9 bases between them. The CDR3 consists of 16 residues. The CDR3 DNA sequence: TGTGCCAGCAGTTACTCGGTTGGTAGCTCCTACAATGAGCAGTTCTTC. This gives the protein CASSYSVGSSYNEQFF.

This chain connects TRBV20-1 to TRBJ2-7, with D unclear. Trimming shortened V by 0 bases and J by 3 bases, and 3 bases separated the two germline ends. This CDR3 comprises 11 residues. CDR1 is DFQATT and CDR2 is SNEGSKA in the germline V gene (reference sequence). CDR3 coding DNA: TGCAGTGCTAGAGATGGCTACGAGCAGTACTTC. Protein product: CSARDGYEQYF.

This chain links TRBV9 with TRBJ2-1; unclear D gene. This CDR3 contains 15 residues. Germline V CDR1 and CDR2: SGDLS, YYNGEE. V dropped 0 bases and J dropped 8 bases, with 15 bases sitting between them. In DNA, the CDR3 is TGTGCCAGCAGCGTAGCTACTGTGGTGTCGGATGAGCAGTTCTTC. Translated, it gives CASSVATVVSDEQFF.

This chain connects TRBV6-2 or TRBV6-3 to TRBJ1-2; D may be TRBD1 (5 bases). Trimming left V 6 bases short and J 2 bases short, with 7 bases between. This CDR3 has 12 residues. Germline V gives CDR1 MNHEY, CDR2 SVGEGT. Here the CDR3 DNA reads TGTGCCAGCAGATGGGGGAACTATGGCTACACCTTC. Translation: CASRWGNYGYTF.

The chain carries TRBV13 and TRBJ2-3, with 8 positions matching TRBD2. Germline V gene data show CDR1 as PRHDT and CDR2 as FYEKMQ (reference sequence). The ends lost 5 bases at V and 2 bases at J; junction bases unmatched: 9. This CDR3 has 16 residues. The DNA for the CDR3 is TGTGCCAGCAGCCCCCGGGGTAGCGGGAACACAGATACGCAGTATTTT. Translated, it gives CASSPRGSGNTDTQYF. The full variable domain, its missing parts supplied by reference TRBV13 and TRBJ2-3, is AAGVIQSPRHLIKEKRETATLKCYPIPRHDTVYWYQQGPGQDPQFLISFYEKMQSDKGSIPDRFSAQQFSDYHSELNMSSLELGDSALYFCASSPRGSGNTDTQYFGPGTRLTVL.

The chain recombines TRBV7-3 with TRBJ2-7, with 10 bases fitting TRBD1. The CDR3 contains 15 residues. V lost 2 bases to trimming and J lost 5 bases; unmatched junction nucleotides: 6. Per the germline V gene, CDR1 is SGHTA and CDR2 is FQGTGA. The CDR3 sequence is CASSLSTGGWHEQYF. For the CDR3, the DNA is TGTGCCAGCAGCTTATCGACAGGGGGCTGGCACGAGCAGTACTTC.